These 13 T cell receptor beta chains were sequenced from one sample in a study of T cell clonality in common variable immunodeficiency. Clones were sequenced by immunoSEQ multiplex PCR, and TCRdb holds only the in-frame ones, with some missing. This sample comprises approximately 44,000 clones, none seen once only. The sample was peripheral blood mononuclear cells. These receptors originate from a person between 18 and 75 years old in good health.

This clone was seen many times. The read stops 3 residues short of the end of the CDR3; the missing end is completed from the germline J gene. The gene calls are TRBV18 and TRBJ2-2; the match to TRBD2 covers 12 bases. Per germline, CDR1 KGHSH and CDR2 LQKENI. The trim removed 2 bases at V and 5 bases at J, leaving 6 bases unmatched. This CDR3 spans 17 amino acids. CDR3 in amino acids: CASSPVLAGGGTGELFF. The part of the CDR3 DNA that was read is TGTGCCAGCTCACCAGTCCTAGCGGGAGGGGGGACCGGGGAG.

This clone was counted ten times or more. The read is 3 residues too short to cover the CDR3 end, so that end is filled in from the germline J gene. This chain connects TRBV5-4 to TRBJ1-1; 8 bases fit TRBD1. There are 14 residues in the CDR3. Germline V gene data show CDR1 as SGHNT and CDR2 as YYREEE (reference sequence). V shed 3 bases, J shed 3 bases, and the junction held 4 bases outside the gene matches. CDR3 region: CASSSPDRDTEAFF. The sequenced part of the CDR3 DNA is TGTGCCAGCAGCTCGCCGGACAGGGACACTGAA.

Ten or more counts support this clone. The CDR3 goes on 3 residues after the read ends, and that part is filled in from the germline J gene. The chain uses TRBV20-1 and TRBJ1-5; no firm D call. The germline V gene encodes CDR1 DFQATT and CDR2 SNEGSKA (reference sequence). This CDR3 has 12 residues. V lost 7 bases, J lost 3 bases, and 10 bases lay in between. The DNA read from the CDR3 is TGCAGTGTAAAGGGCCCCAATCAGCCC. As protein: CSVKGPNQP. The CDR3 reads in full as CSVKGPNQPQHF.

There are many counts of this clone. From the germline J gene comes the end of the CDR3, since the read stops 3 residues before it. The chain carries TRBV9 and TRBJ2-7; TRBD2 aligns across 10 bases. The CDR3 runs 13 residues. Germline assignment: CDR1 SGDLS and CDR2 YYNGEE. Unmatched junction bases numbered 4, after V lost 4 bases and J lost 6 bases. The CDR3 here is CASSTSGRGEQYF. The DNA read from the CDR3 is TGTGCCAGCAGCACGAGCGGGAGGGGCGAG.

This clone has only a few counts. The CDR3 end is not reached by the read, which stops 3 residues before it; the germline J gene fills it in. The V gene is TRBV19, the J gene TRBJ2-4, with D hard to call. Germline loops: CDR1 LNHDA, CDR2 SQIVND (reference sequence). This CDR3 spans 13 amino acids. Partial CDR3 DNA: TGTGCCAGTAGTATCTCCGAAATCTATGGT. Translating gives CASSISEIYG. The whole CDR3 protein is CASSISEIYGQYF.

This clone was observed a few times. Read coverage stops 3 residues before the CDR3 terminus; the germline J gene supplies the remainder. V is TRBV7-6 and J is TRBJ2-5, with 8 positions matching TRBD2. Germline V gene sequence: CDR1 SGHVS, CDR2 FNYEAQ. The V segment lost 8 bases and the J segment 5 bases; nucleotides outside the gene matches: 4. The CDR3 runs 12 residues. The CDR3 sequence is CASGGRTETQYF. The sequenced CDR3 bases are TGTGCCAGCGGCGGGAGGACGGAGACC.

A few counts support this clone. The observed sequence ends 3 residues before the CDR3 terminus, with the missing tail filled in from the germline J gene. This specimen includes other DNA sequences encoding the same CDR3. The rearrangement links TRBV10-3 to TRBJ2-7; no clear D gene. CDR1 is ENHRY, CDR2 SYGVKD, per germline. Trimming pared 0 bases from V and 2 bases from J, leaving 5 bases between. CDR3 size: 13 residues. CDR3 loop: CAISESGPYEQYF. The CDR3 DNA, read in part, is TGTGCCATCAGTGAGTCGGGCCCCTACGAG.

In this sample, this clone turned up a few times. The DNA ends 3 residues before the CDR3 does, and the rest of the CDR3 is filled in from the germline J gene. The chain has TRBV10-2 and TRBJ2-5, with 7 bases aligning to TRBD1. Germline V gives CDR1 WSHSY, CDR2 SAAADI. This CDR3 has 16 amino acids. Unmatched junction bases numbered 8, after V lost 2 bases and J lost 2 bases. The CDR3 bases that were read are TGCGCCAGCAGTGAGCTCGGCAGGGGGAGTCAAGAGACC. Translation: CASSELGRGSQET. The complete CDR3 protein is CASSELGRGSQETQYF.

The covered CDR3 bases are TGCGCCAGCAGCTTAGGGGGGGATCAAGAGACC. Its protein is CASSLGGDQET. The whole CDR3 protein is CASSLGGDQETQYF. V and J are TRBV5-1 and TRBJ2-5, with D maybe TRBD2 (7 bases). The CDR3 end is not reached by the read, which stops 3 residues before it; the germline J gene fills it in. This CDR3 comprises 14 residues. Germline loops: CDR1 SGHRS, CDR2 YFSETQ. Trimming removed 2 bases at V and 2 bases at J, with 10 bases between.

The sample holds many counts of this clone. The read halts 3 residues ahead of the CDR3 end, with the missing end drawn from the germline J gene. The V and J genes are TRBV19 and TRBJ1-2; TRBD1 agrees at 8 bases. Germline V gene data show CDR1 as LNHDA and CDR2 as SQIVND (reference sequence). CDR3 size: 13 residues. CDR3 sequence reads: CASRTTGDWGYTF. The CDR3 DNA, read in part, is TGTGCCAGTAGGACGACAGGGGATTGGGGC.

This clone was detected ten times or more. The read falls 3 residues short of the CDR3 end, and the missing part is taken from the germline J gene. The V and J genes are TRBV7-2 and TRBJ2-7; TRBD2 agrees at 11 bases. CDR3 size: 14 residues. CDR1 SGHTA and CDR2 FQGNSA come from the germline V gene. V lost 5 bases, J lost 4 bases, and 4 bases stayed unmatched. The CDR3 sequence: CASSASGRRYEQYF. Incomplete CDR3 DNA: TGTGCCAGCAGCGCTAGCGGGAGGCGATACGAG.

This clone appeared many times. The read ends 3 residues before the CDR3 terminus; that terminus is restored from the germline J gene. The chain links TRBV5-1 to TRBJ2-1; 10 positions match TRBD2. The CDR3 contains 14 residues. V dropped 0 bases and J dropped 9; count of bases not matched to a gene: 3. Germline CDR1 is SGHRS and CDR2 is YFSETQ. CDR3 region: CASSLASGSVEQFF. CDR3 bases read: TGCGCCAGCAGCTTGGCTAGCGGGAGTGTTGAG.

This clone was counted many times. The CDR3 extends 3 residues past the end of the read, so its final part is completed from the germline J gene. This chain uses TRBV19 with TRBJ2-7; 9 bases are a match to TRBD1. The CDR3 runs to 16 residues. The V segment lost 4 bases and the J segment 1 base; nucleotides outside the gene matches: 8. The germline gives CDR1 LNHDA, CDR2 SQIVND (reference sequence). The CDR3 loop is CASSRKQGALSYEQYF. The covered CDR3 bases are TGTGCCAGTAGTAGAAAACAGGGGGCGCTATCCTACGAG.